Below, 2 T cell receptor beta chains from the same sample are listed, as sequenced in a study of vaccination and CD4 T cells after COVID-19. Antigens of these TCRs are unknown. The treatment denotes: 10-day PBMC culture with coronavirus spike peptide pools or control peptides (ViraFEST assay). Oncomine TCR Beta short-read sequencing was applied to DNA from cultured CD4+ T cells. Using its own MiXCR run on the PCR reads, TCRdb lists one record per CDR3 protein. The top ten hold around 26% of the sample, which has about 12,000 distinct CDR3 sequences, approximately 80% seen once. The sample was CD4+ T cells from blood, cultured in vitro. Source of these receptors: a human donor who had recovered from COVID-19.

The chain couples TRBV6-5 to TRBJ1-1; no clear D. Germline V CDR1 and CDR2: MNHEY, SVGAGI. This CDR3 comprises 13 residues. V was cut by 2 bases and J by 5 bases, with 9 bases left in between. CDR3 bases: TGTGCCAGCAGTTACGAGGGATTGACTGAAGCTTTCTTT. As protein: CASSYEGLTEAFF.

The chain combines TRBV6-2 or TRBV6-3 with TRBJ1-2; D gene ambiguous. The CDR3 length is 14 residues. The germline CDR1 and CDR2 sequences are MNHEY and SVGEGT. The V and J ends lost 2 bases and 5 bases respectively, with 12 bases between them. The CDR3 DNA reads TGTGCCAGCAGTTACCATCCCAGCAATTATGGCTACACCTTC. Translating it yields CASSYHPSNYGYTF.